The 32 T cell receptor beta chains in this list originate from one sample, sequenced in a study of cytomegalovirus exposure and HLA in healthy donors. PCR used 60 Vbeta primers and 13 Jbeta primers. The protocol was immunoSEQ multiplex PCR, while the TCRdb copy is restricted to in-frame clones and leaves out a portion. The profile covers under 85,000 clones, with 60% to 80% appearing a single time and about a fifth taken by the ten largest. Sample: PBMCs. These TCRs come from a woman in her twenties or thirties in good health and CMV-seropositive.

This clone was detected only once. The CDR3 DNA sequence: TGTGCCAGCAGCTGGCCAGGGGGTATGGAGACCCAGTACTTC. Encoded protein: CASSWPGGMETQYF. The V call is TRBV7-2, the J call TRBJ2-5; the match to TRBD1 covers 7 bases. Germline loops: CDR1 SGHTA, CDR2 FQGNSA. The CDR3 has 14 amino acids. The V and J ends lost 4 bases and 5 bases, in that order; junction bases with no gene match: 7.

The chain links TRBV5-1 to TRBJ2-7, with D perhaps TRBD2 (5 bases). Per germline, CDR1 SGHRS and CDR2 YFSETQ. V shed 6 bases and J shed 1 base, with 14 bases lying between them. This CDR3 comprises 14 residues. The CDR3 loop is CASTSGGVSYEQYF. The DNA of the CDR3 is TGCGCCAGCACGAGCGGTGGAGTTTCCTACGAGCAGTACTTC.

This clone was counted a few times. The chain recombines TRBV5-1 with TRBJ1-5; 7 nucleotides line up with TRBD1. V dropped 2 bases and J dropped 2; count of bases not matched to a gene: 4. There are 15 residues in the CDR3. Per the germline V gene, CDR1 is SGHRS and CDR2 is YFSETQ. The CDR3 nucleotides read TGCGCCAGCAGCTTAACAGGGGCGGGCAATCAGCCCCAGCATTTT. Its translation is CASSLTGAGNQPQHF.

In this sample, this clone turned up once. This chain uses TRBV28 with TRBJ2-7; 7 nucleotides line up with TRBD1. Germline V gives CDR1 MDHEN, CDR2 SYDVKM. Trimming took 6 bases from V and 7 from J; bases not matched to a gene: 12. The CDR3 runs 14 residues. CDR3 bases: TGTGCCAGCAGGACGACGCATCCCAGGGGGGAGCAGTACTTC. Its protein product is CASRTTHPRGEQYF.

CDR3: CAWSPGGNTEAFF. The CDR3 region has the DNA TGTGCCTGGAGCCCAGGGGGGAACACTGAAGCTTTCTTT. The V gene is TRBV30, the J gene TRBJ1-1, with TRBD1 matching over 7 bases. Germline CDR1 GTSNPN, CDR2 SVGIG (reference sequence). V shed 3 bases, J shed 1 base, and the junction held 2 bases outside the gene matches. The CDR3 has 13 amino acids.

This rearrangement joins TRBV28 to TRBJ1-1; 9 nucleotides line up with TRBD1. J lost 4 bases, V lost 8 bases, and 5 bases had no gene match. CDR3 length: 13 residues. CDR1 MDHEN and CDR2 SYDVKM come from the germline V gene. CDR3 nucleotides: TGTGCCAGCTCGCGGGACAGGGTCACTGAAGCTTTCTTT. Translating gives CASSRDRVTEAFF.

The chain couples TRBV5-1 to TRBJ2-3, with 8 bases aligning to TRBD2. From germline, CDR1 is SGHRS and CDR2 YFSETQ. The CDR3 has 15 amino acids. The J segment lost 5 bases and the V segment lost 2 bases, leaving 7 bases of the junction unmatched. CDR3 sequence (DNA): TGCGCCAGCAGCTTAGTTAGCGGGAAGGGAGATACGCAGTATTTT. Translating it yields CASSLVSGKGDTQYF.

V usage is TRBV4-2 and J usage is TRBJ1-4; D may be TRBD1 (5 bases). The ends were cut back, 0 bases at V and 10 bases at J, with 18 bases in the middle. This CDR3 comprises 16 residues. Germline loops: CDR1 LGHNA, CDR2 YNFKEQ. The CDR3 sequence is CASSQDWLGRAAKLFF. The CDR3 nucleotides are TGTGCCAGCAGCCAAGATTGGTTGGGCAGGGCGGCAAAACTGTTTTTT.

This clone has more than one count but fewer than ten. This chain uses TRBV5-4 with TRBJ1-2; TRBD1 might be the D (5 bases). V shed 4 bases and J shed 3 bases, with 7 bases lying between them. The CDR3 is 12 amino acids. CDR1 and CDR2 from the germline V gene are SGHNT and YYREEE (reference sequence). The CDR3 reads CASSRDYYGYTF. CDR3 nucleotides: TGTGCCAGCAGCAGGGACTACTATGGCTACACCTTC. The entire variable domain, with the rest obtained from reference TRBV5-4 and TRBJ1-2, is as follows: ETGVTQSPTHLIKTRGQQVTLRCSSQSGHNTVSWYQQALGQGPQFIFQYYREEENGRGNFPPRFSGLQFPNYSSELNVNALELDDSALYLCASSRDYYGYTFGSGTRLTVV.

The chain joins TRBV15 to TRBJ2-1, with 9 bases identical to TRBD2. The CDR3 length is 14 residues. Per germline, CDR1 LNHNV and CDR2 YYDKDF (reference sequence). Trimming cost V 8 bases and J 5 bases; bases outside gene matches: 7. The CDR3 reads CATLASGIHNEQFF. In DNA form, the CDR3 reads TGTGCCACCCTCGCTAGCGGGATCCACAATGAGCAGTTCTTC.

The chain employs TRBV18 and TRBJ2-2; D is possibly TRBD2 (6 bases). Germline CDR1 reads KGHSH; CDR2 reads LQKENI. This CDR3 region has 14 residues. The germline V and J ends were trimmed by 6 bases and 4 bases, with 12 bases remaining between them. CDR3 DNA: TGTGCCAGCTCCCCTTTCGGGAGCACCGGGGAGCTGTTTTTT. Its protein product is CASSPFGSTGELFF.

Written as DNA, the CDR3 is TGTGCCAGCAGTCCGCCGGAATTCAGCGGAGAGCAGTTCTTC. This gives the protein CASSPPEFSGEQFF. This chain connects TRBV28 to TRBJ2-1; D perhaps matches TRBD2 (5 bases). There are 14 residues in the CDR3. V was trimmed by 5 bases and J by 10 bases, leaving 18 bases between them. Germline CDR1 MDHEN, CDR2 SYDVKM.

The chain joins TRBV30 to TRBJ1-2; maybe TRBD1 (5 bases). Trimming took 0 bases from V and 7 from J, leaving 12 bases between them. There are 13 residues in the CDR3. Germline V gene data show CDR1 as GTSNPN and CDR2 as SVGIG (reference sequence). The CDR3 protein is CAWSVQGRGGYTF. The CDR3 region has the DNA TGTGCCTGGAGTGTTCAGGGTCGCGGTGGCTACACCTTC.

The chain joins TRBV5-6 to TRBJ1-1, with a weak D call TRBD1 (5 bases). CDR3 length equals 14 residues. Germline CDR1 SGHDT, CDR2 YYEEEE. Trimming stripped 7 bases from V and 1 base from J, with 14 bases between. The CDR3 DNA follows: TGTGCCAGCGTCTGGAGGGGCAGGAACACTGAAGCTTTCTTT. Translation: CASVWRGRNTEAFF.

In regard to this clone: One end of the junction is discordant with germline, which a read error may explain. The gene calls are TRBV30 and TRBJ2-3, with D possibly matching TRBD2 (7 bases). Germline V lookup: CDR1 GTSNPN, CDR2 SVGIG (reference sequence). CDR3 length: 12 amino acids. The CDR3 DNA follows: TGTGCTTTTTCCGGGGGGCCAGACACGCAGTATTTT. Amino acid sequence: CAFSGGPDTQYF. The whole variable domain, filled in from reference TRBV30 and TRBJ2-3, reads SQTIHQWPATLVQPVGSPLSLECTVEGTSNPNLYWYRQAAGRGLQLLFYSVGIGQISSEVPQNLSASRPQDRQFILSSKKLLLSDSGFYLCAFSGGPDTQYFGPGTRLTVL.

This chain joins TRBV28 and TRBJ1-2; 7 nucleotides line up with TRBD1. This CDR3 has 16 residues. Germline lookup yields CDR1 MDHEN and CDR2 SYDVKM. The V gene end was trimmed by 6 bases and the J gene end by 8 bases; junction bases not matched to a gene: 18. The CDR3 region is CASRDQGTVLGSGYTF. CDR3 DNA: TGTGCCAGCAGGGATCAAGGGACAGTCTTGGGGTCCGGCTACACCTTC.

This rearrangement joins TRBV11-1 to TRBJ2-7, with 8 bases lining up with TRBD1. V lost 1 base, J lost 2 bases, and 4 bases stayed unmatched. The CDR3 runs to 15 residues. Per germline, CDR1 SGHAT and CDR2 FQDESV (reference sequence). This CDR3 reads CASSLGGQGTYEQYF. The CDR3 nucleotides read TGTGCCAGCAGCTTAGGTGGACAGGGTACCTACGAGCAGTACTTC.

J is TRBJ1-2 and V is TRBV30; no clear D. The CDR3 loop spans 14 amino acids. Trimming shortened V by 2 bases and J by 5 bases, and 15 bases separated the two germline ends. Per the germline V gene, CDR1 is GTSNPN and CDR2 is SVGIG (reference sequence). CDR3 region: CAWSIIGGEYGYTF. The CDR3 nucleotides read TGTGCCTGGAGTATTATTGGAGGAGAGTATGGCTACACCTTC.

The rearrangement links TRBV9 to TRBJ1-1; TRBD1 might be the D (6 bases). This CDR3 comprises 13 residues. Trimming stripped 3 bases from V and 1 base from J, with 7 bases between. The germline V gene has CDR1 SGDLS and CDR2 YYNGEE. Written as DNA, the CDR3 is TGTGCCAGCAGCGCCAGGGGGAACACTGAAGCTTTCTTT. As protein: CASSARGNTEAFF.

This rearrangement joins TRBV25-1 to TRBJ1-2; 8 bases are a match to TRBD1. CDR3 length: 14 residues. Losses at the gene ends were 2 bases for V and 6 bases for J; bases not matched to a gene: 5. CDR1 and CDR2 (germline): MGHDK, SYGVNS. The CDR3 protein is CASSEPGQGNGYTF. In DNA, the CDR3 is TGTGCCAGCAGTGAACCCGGACAGGGAAATGGCTACACCTTC.

This clone was observed once. The chain has TRBV27 and TRBJ1-4; tentatively, D is TRBD1 (6 bases). The CDR3 contains 15 residues. Germline V CDR1 and CDR2: MNHEY, SMNVEV (reference sequence). With 5 bases removed from V and 3 bases from J, the gap between germline ends came to 13 bases. CDR3: CASSPRQAPNEKLFF. CDR3 coding DNA: TGTGCCAGCAGTCCCCGACAGGCCCCTAATGAAAAACTGTTTTTT.

This chain uses TRBV7-2 with TRBJ2-4, with TRBD2 as a possible D gene (5 bases). This CDR3 contains 13 residues. The V end lost 5 bases, the J end lost 9 bases, and 14 bases lay between the germline ends. CDR1 is SGHTA, CDR2 FQGNSA, per germline. DNA of the CDR3: TGTGCCAGCAGCCCCAGGACGGGGAGCATTCAGTACTTC. It specifies CASSPRTGSIQYF.

The V and J genes are TRBV6-5 and TRBJ1-3; 7 bases align to TRBD1. The CDR3 spans 15 residues. Losses at the gene ends were 6 bases for V and 3 bases for J; bases not matched to a gene: 8. Germline CDR1 and CDR2: MNHEY and SVGAGI. CDR3: CASSPGRTGGNTIYF. Here the CDR3 DNA reads TGTGCCAGCAGCCCCGGACGGACAGGTGGAAACACCATATATTTT.

The chain recombines TRBV6-5 with TRBJ2-1; 9 bases map to TRBD1. The CDR3 extends over 15 amino acids. V shed 2 bases, J shed 3 bases, and the junction held 2 bases outside the gene matches. Germline V gene data show CDR1 as MNHEY and CDR2 as SVGAGI. The DNA of the CDR3 is TGTGCCAGCAGTTACGGGACAGGGTTCTACAATGAGCAGTTCTTC. Translating gives CASSYGTGFYNEQFF.

The rearrangement links TRBV5-1 to TRBJ2-7; TRBD1 might be the D (5 bases). The CDR3 is 14 residues long. Trimming took off 0 bases at V and 2 bases at J, with 9 bases between the two ends. Germline loops: CDR1 SGHRS, CDR2 YFSETQ. CDR3 DNA sequence: TGCGCCAGCAGCTTGGTAGCAGGGCCCTACGAGCAGTACTTC. This translates into CASSLVAGPYEQYF.

The chain has TRBV11-1 and TRBJ2-7, with D unresolved. In germline, CDR1 is SGHAT, CDR2 FQDESV (reference sequence). With 4 bases removed from V and 4 bases from J, the gap between germline ends came to 5 bases. There are 11 residues in the CDR3. CDR3 coding DNA: TGTGCCAGCAGCTCCCTGTACGAGCAGTACTTC. Its translation is CASSSLYEQYF.

This chain links TRBV28 with TRBJ2-1; D unclear. This CDR3 comprises 11 residues. Trimming pared 6 bases from V and 8 bases from J, leaving 8 bases between. The germline V gene has CDR1 MDHEN and CDR2 SYDVKM. In nucleotides, the CDR3 is TGTGCCAGCAGCTCCGTCGATGAGCAGTTCTTC. This translates into CASSSVDEQFF. Variable domain in full (rest from reference TRBV28 and TRBJ2-1): DVKVTQSSRYLVKRTGEKVFLECVQDMDHENMFWYRQDPGLGLRLIYFSYDVKMKEKGDIPEGYSVSREKKERFSLILESASTNQTSMYLCASSSVDEQFFGPGTRLTVL.

This rearrangement joins TRBV28 to TRBJ1-2; no firm D call. With 5 bases removed from V and 3 bases from J, the gap between germline ends came to 10 bases. The CDR3 spans 13 residues. Germline lookup yields CDR1 MDHEN and CDR2 SYDVKM. CDR3 bases: TGTGCCAGCAGTATAACAGAATACTATGGCTACACCTTC. It translates to CASSITEYYGYTF.

The chain has TRBV29-1 and TRBJ1-1, with TRBD1 identical over 8 bases. The J segment lost 1 base and the V segment lost 7 bases, leaving 8 bases of the junction unmatched. The germline V gene encodes CDR1 SQVTM and CDR2 ANQGSEA. The CDR3 consists of 14 residues. The CDR3 spells CSGKTGTGNTEAFF. The CDR3 DNA follows: TGCAGCGGTAAGACCGGGACAGGGAACACTGAAGCTTTCTTT.

This clone ranks as medium-sized. This rearrangement joins TRBV6-5 to TRBJ2-7, with 9 bases aligning to TRBD2. This CDR3 is 15 amino acids long. With 2 bases clipped from V and 5 bases from J, the junction kept 7 bases outside the gene matches. Per germline, CDR1 MNHEY and CDR2 SVGAGI. The CDR3 sequence: CASSYRLAGVDEQYF. For the CDR3, the DNA is TGTGCCAGCAGTTACCGGTTAGCGGGAGTTGACGAGCAGTACTTC.

This clone was observed a few times. The genes are TRBV18 and TRBJ1-1; D remains ambiguous. V lost 6 bases to trimming and J lost 1 base, with 6 bases between them. This CDR3 region has 12 residues. Germline assignment: CDR1 KGHSH and CDR2 LQKENI. The CDR3 loop is CASSLRNTEAFF. The CDR3 region has the DNA TGTGCCAGCTCCCTGCGGAACACTGAAGCTTTCTTT. Based on the CDR3 plus reference TRBV18 and TRBJ1-1, the full variable domain is NAGVMQNPRHLVRRRGQEARLRCSPMKGHSHVYWYRQLPEEGLKFMVYLQKENIIDESGMPKERFSAEFPKEGPSILRIQQVVRGDSAAYFCASSLRNTEAFFGQGTRLTVV.

This sequence joins TRBV5-1 and TRBJ1-1; D remains ambiguous. This CDR3 comprises 14 residues. Germline loops: CDR1 SGHRS, CDR2 YFSETQ. Trimming removed 2 bases from V and 5 bases from J, with 13 bases in between. In DNA form, the CDR3 reads TGCGCCAGCAGCTTTGAGGGTAGGGTGACTGAAGCTTTCTTT. Its translation: CASSFEGRVTEAFF.